This TCR beta chain was captured in a study of blood T cell repertoires in COVID-19. The overall study: The cDNA or gDNA used as material had been derived from T cells, B-cell-depleted T cells, or PBMCs.

The data were produced by immunoSEQ multiplex PCR, yet TCRdb's version contains in-frame clones alone and is incomplete. The sample includes under 60,000 clones, 84% of them seen just once. Per the germline V gene, CDR1 is SGHNT and CDR2 is YENEEA. The CDR3 sequence is 12 residues long. V was shortened by 5 bases and J by 4 bases, with 9 bases between the two germline ends. The chain couples TRBV11-3 to TRBJ2-7, with D tentatively TRBD1 (5 bases). This sequence was found in a man aged 55 to 70 with acute or convalescent COVID-19. Material for sequencing was peripheral blood. The CDR3 bases are TGTGCCAGCAGCATTGACAGATACGAGCAGTACTTC. Its protein product is CASSIDRYEQYF.